This T cell receptor (beta chain) derives from a study of cytomegalovirus exposure and HLA in healthy donors. Study results and caveats: What a later analysis showed was that several of the most significant clusters appeared linked to common viral pathogens.

Germline lookup yields CDR1 SGHAT and CDR2 FQNNGV. CDR3 size: 13 residues. Trimming left V 5 bases short and J 1 base short, with 8 bases between. 60 Vbeta and 13 Jbeta primers were used in PCR. Method: immunoSEQ multiplex PCR; TCRdb's copy keeps in-frame clones and lacks some. Here the sample spans 130,000 or so clones, around 79% being singletons. This clone was detected only a few times. Its antigen is still unknown. This receptor was taken from a woman between 40 and 50 years old in good health and CMV-seronegative. The V call is TRBV11-2, the J call TRBJ1-1; D not certain. The sample taken for sequencing was PBMCs. CDR3 amino acids: CASSQRGNTEAFF. CDR3 DNA sequence: TGTGCCAGCAGCCAGCGGGGGAACACTGAAGCTTTCTTT.